One sample yielded the 26 T cell receptor beta chains listed below, sequenced in a study of shared clonotypes between healthy human individuals. TCRdb's table, derived via immunoSEQ multiplex PCR, lists solely in-frame clones and lacks some. The repertoire consists of about 2.4 million clones, with more than 85% occurring once and the leading ten covering about 0.34%. The sequenced sample was naive CD4+ T cells from PBMCs. Subset here: CD45RA+ positively selected. These receptors were collected from a man younger than 35 in good health. Some clones in this sample may be carry-over from other donors' samples.

The V call is TRBV7-9, the J call TRBJ1-3, with 7 bases aligning to TRBD1. V was clipped by 5 bases and J by 4 bases; unmatched bases: 8. Germline V lookup: CDR1 SEHNR, CDR2 FQNEAQ (reference sequence). The CDR3 has 15 residues. CDR3 region: CASSAPDRSGNTIYF. The DNA of the CDR3 is TGTGCCAGCAGCGCACCGGACAGGTCCGGAAACACCATATATTTT.

In its sample, this clone was seen once. The chain has TRBV7-3 and TRBJ2-1, with TRBD2 as a possible D gene (6 bases). V lost 5 bases and J 4 bases, leaving 15 bases between the germline ends. CDR1 is SGHTA and CDR2 is FQGTGA in the germline V gene. This CDR3 comprises 15 residues. CDR3 region: CASSLGASEYNEQFF. The CDR3 DNA is TGTGCCAGCAGCCTCGGGGCTAGCGAGTACAATGAGCAGTTCTTC.

This chain joins TRBV27 and TRBJ2-7, with D perhaps given as TRBD1 or TRBD2 (5 bases each). CDR1 is MNHEY and CDR2 is SMNVEV in the germline V gene (reference sequence). V lost 0 bases and J lost 3, with 12 bases in between. This CDR3 is built from 15 residues. CDR3 sequence reads: CASSLSGTLRYEQYF. DNA for the CDR3: TGTGCCAGCAGTTTATCTGGGACCCTCCGCTACGAGCAGTACTTC.

This clone was counted between two and nine times. The rearrangement links TRBV30 to TRBJ2-5; TRBD2 matches 9 bases. V shed 1 base, J shed 2 bases, and the junction held 8 bases outside the gene matches. The CDR3 totals 16 residues. CDR1 GTSNPN and CDR2 SVGIG come from the germline V gene (reference sequence). The CDR3 is CAWSGLRREGQETQYF. In DNA, the CDR3 is TGTGCCTGGAGTGGCCTGAGGCGGGAGGGTCAAGAGACCCAGTACTTC. Looking up the rest from reference TRBV30 and TRBJ2-5 gives the full variable domain: SQTIHQWPATLVQPVGSPLSLECTVEGTSNPNLYWYRQAAGRGLQLLFYSVGIGQISSEVPQNLSASRPQDRQFILSSKKLLLSDSGFYLCAWSGLRREGQETQYFGPGTRLLVL.

This chain joins TRBV19 and TRBJ2-3; possibly TRBD1 for D (6 bases). In germline, CDR1 is LNHDA, CDR2 SQIVND (reference sequence). Trimming removed 9 bases from V and 5 bases from J, with 21 bases in between. The CDR3 totals 15 residues. The CDR3 loop reads CASSRDGGKGDTQYF. The CDR3 DNA reads as TGTGCCAGCTCCAGGGATGGGGGCAAGGGAGATACGCAGTATTTT.

This chain uses TRBV7-2 with TRBJ1-1, with a possible D match to TRBD1 (5 bases). The CDR3 length is 14 residues. Germline V gene data show CDR1 as SGHTA and CDR2 as FQGNSA. V was cut by 1 base and J by 8 bases, with 14 bases left in between. In DNA form, the CDR3 reads TGTGCCAGCAGCTTAGGGTCCGGGACGGCGGAAGCTTTCTTT. Translation gives CASSLGSGTAEAFF. The full variable domain, its missing parts supplied by reference TRBV7-2 and TRBJ1-1, is GAGVSQSPSNKVTEKGKDVELRCDPISGHTALYWYRQSLGQGLEFLIYFQGNSAPDKSGLPSDRFSAERTGGSVSTLTIQRTQQEDSAVYLCASSLGSGTAEAFFGQGTRLTVV.

The rearrangement links TRBV19 to TRBJ2-7; 11 bases align to TRBD2. Trimming removed 5 bases from V and 6 bases from J; junction bases left unmatched: 9. Germline assignment: CDR1 LNHDA and CDR2 SQIVND (reference sequence). The length of the CDR3 is 15 residues. The CDR3 spells CASSGLLAGEGEQYF. The CDR3, as DNA: TGTGCCAGTAGTGGACTACTAGCGGGAGAGGGCGAGCAGTACTTC.

The sample holds one count of this clone. The rearrangement links TRBV25-1 to TRBJ2-7, with D possibly TRBD1 on 5 matching bases. The CDR3 is 14 residues long. V was clipped by 4 bases and J by 4 bases, with 14 bases between them. CDR1 is MGHDK and CDR2 is SYGVNS in the germline V gene. The CDR3 reads CASSGTGPKYEQYF. The CDR3 nucleotides are TGTGCCAGCAGTGGAACAGGACCGAAATACGAGCAGTACTTC.

V gene TRBV30 combines with J gene TRBJ2-7, with 9 positions matching TRBD1. Germline-derived CDR1 and CDR2 are GTSNPN and SVGIG (reference sequence). The CDR3 is made up of 13 amino acids. The V gene end was trimmed by 8 bases and the J gene end by 5 bases; junction bases not matched to a gene: 10. The CDR3 loop reads CARSLTGGNEQYF. Written as DNA, the CDR3 is TGTGCCCGAAGCCTCACAGGGGGCAACGAGCAGTACTTC.

The table lists this clone with a count of one. The chain carries TRBV7-2 and TRBJ1-2; no clear D. V was clipped by 11 bases and J by 3 bases, with 13 bases between them. From germline, CDR1 is SGHTA and CDR2 FQGNSA. The CDR3 is made up of 12 amino acids. CDR3 loop: CASSREDYGYTF. The CDR3 coding sequence is TGTGCCTCTTCAAGGGAGGACTATGGCTACACCTTC.

The chain is built from TRBV2 and TRBJ2-7; 12 positions agree with TRBD2. CDR3 length: 18 amino acids. J was trimmed by 5 bases and V by 5 bases; bases with no gene match: 16. Germline CDR1 SNHLY, CDR2 FYNNEI. This chain's CDR3 is CASSPSASGRAGRHEQYF. Here the CDR3 DNA reads TGTGCCAGCAGTCCCTCCGCTAGCGGGAGGGCCGGGCGCCACGAGCAGTACTTC. The whole variable domain, filled in from reference TRBV2 and TRBJ2-7, reads EPEVTQTPSHQVTQMGQEVILRCVPISNHLYFYWYRQILGQKVEFLVSFYNNEISEKSEIFDDQFSVERPDGSNFTLKIRSTKLEDSAMYFCASSPSASGRAGRHEQYFGPGTRLTVT.

The rearrangement links TRBV5-8 to TRBJ2-7; TRBD2 agrees at 7 bases. The CDR3 loop spans 15 amino acids. Germline V gene sequence: CDR1 SGHTS, CDR2 YDEGEE. Germline trimming cut 0 bases from V and 2 bases from J; bases unmatched to any gene: 5. The CDR3 loop reads CASSLAGTIPYEQYF. The DNA of the CDR3 is TGTGCCAGCAGCTTGGCCGGGACTATACCCTACGAGCAGTACTTC.

This chain joins TRBV7-9 and TRBJ2-2; D call uncertain. Germline V gene data show CDR1 as SEHNR and CDR2 as FQNEAQ (reference sequence). The V and J ends lost 8 bases and 0 bases respectively, with 13 bases between them. There are 15 residues in the CDR3. CDR3 sequence (DNA): TGTGCCAGCGCTCGGCCGGGCTCGAACACCGGGGAGCTGTTTTTT. Translation gives CASARPGSNTGELFF.

The V and J genes are TRBV27 and TRBJ2-1; D possibly uses TRBD1 or TRBD2 (6 bases each). This CDR3 is 14 amino acids long. Deletions cut 5 bases from V and 5 bases from J, with 13 bases between. CDR1 MNHEY and CDR2 SMNVEV come from the germline V gene (reference sequence). This CDR3 reads CASSLRRDNNEQFF. Written as DNA, the CDR3 is TGTGCCAGCAGTCTAAGGCGGGACAACAATGAGCAGTTCTTC.

J is TRBJ2-7 and V is TRBV27, with 10 positions matching TRBD1. Unmatched junction bases numbered 4, after V lost 6 bases and J lost 2 bases. CDR3 length equals 14 residues. Per the germline V gene, CDR1 is MNHEY and CDR2 is SMNVEV (reference sequence). CDR3 bases: TGTGCCAGCAGCCGGGACAGGGGCGCCTACGAGCAGTACTTC. Residues: CASSRDRGAYEQYF.

The gene calls are TRBV6-5 and TRBJ1-2; no firm D call. V lost 5 bases to trimming and J lost 3 bases, with 16 bases between them. The CDR3 sequence is 15 residues long. Looked up from germline, CDR1 is MNHEY and CDR2 is SVGAGI. CDR3 loop: CASSPRHPVDYGYTF. The CDR3 coding sequence is TGTGCCAGCAGTCCGAGACACCCCGTAGACTATGGCTACACCTTC.

V and J are TRBV5-1 and TRBJ2-7; 9 bases line up with TRBD2. V lost 4 bases, J lost 5 bases, and 10 bases stayed unmatched. The CDR3 is made up of 15 amino acids. Germline V gene sequence: CDR1 SGHRS, CDR2 YFSETQ. The CDR3, as DNA: TGCGCCAGCAGCCCATTAGCGGGAGTAAATCACGAGCAGTACTTC. Protein: CASSPLAGVNHEQYF.

This chain connects TRBV20-1 to TRBJ2-1; a possible D gene is TRBD1 (6 bases). CDR1 and CDR2 (germline): DFQATT, SNEGSKA (reference sequence). The CDR3 is 11 residues long. The CDR3 sequence is CRTTGQNEQFF. The CDR3 region has the DNA TGCAGGACTACAGGGCAAAATGAGCAGTTCTTC.

The rearrangement links TRBV5-1 to TRBJ2-7; D could derive from TRBD1 or TRBD2 (6 bases each). V lost 2 bases and J lost 2, with 20 bases in between. This CDR3 is built from 17 residues. Germline CDR1 SGHRS, CDR2 YFSETQ. The CDR3 reads CASSFRGPGGSTYEQYF. In DNA, the CDR3 is TGCGCCAGCAGCTTCCGGGGGCCGGGCGGATCCACCTACGAGCAGTACTTC.

CDR3 sequence reads: CASSLVNDNEQFF. CDR3 in DNA: TGTGCCAGCAGCTTAGTCAACGACAATGAGCAGTTCTTC. This sequence joins TRBV11-2 and TRBJ2-1; D not resolved. V was clipped by 1 base and J by 5 bases, with 6 bases between them. Germline assignment: CDR1 SGHAT and CDR2 FQNNGV. CDR3 length equals 13 residues. Full variable domain (outside the CDR3, taken from reference TRBV11-2 and TRBJ2-1): EAGVAQSPRYKIIEKRQSVAFWCNPISGHATLYWYQQILGQGPKLLIQFQNNGVVDDSQLPKDRFSAERLKGVDSTLKIQPAKLEDSAVYLCASSLVNDNEQFFGPGTRLTVL.

The chain has TRBV7-9 and TRBJ2-3; 7 bases line up with TRBD2. Trimming at V came to 5 bases and at J to 5 bases, leaving 7 bases not matched to a gene. The CDR3 is made up of 14 amino acids. Germline lookup yields CDR1 SEHNR and CDR2 FQNEAQ (reference sequence). The CDR3 loop reads CASSPRLAVDTQYF. The CDR3 DNA follows: TGTGCCAGCAGCCCTCGACTAGCCGTAGATACGCAGTATTTT.

This chain links TRBV6-5 with TRBJ1-4; D is possibly TRBD1 (5 bases). Trimming cost V 5 bases and J 1 base, with 8 bases left between them. This CDR3 spans 14 amino acids. Germline values: CDR1 MNHEY, CDR2 SVGAGI. The CDR3 spells CASSPTVTNEKLFF. The CDR3 DNA follows: TGTGCCAGCAGTCCGACAGTAACTAATGAAAAACTGTTTTTT.

This chain connects TRBV15 to TRBJ2-7; 16 nucleotides align to TRBD2. V shed 1 base and J 7 bases; nucleotides not matched to a gene: 13. Germline V gives CDR1 LNHNV, CDR2 YYDKDF (reference sequence). CDR3 size: 19 residues. The CDR3 protein is CATSRGPGTSGRVSSEQYF. CDR3 in DNA: TGTGCCACCAGCAGAGGCCCCGGGACTAGCGGGAGGGTATCGTCGGAGCAGTACTTC.

The chain carries TRBV30 and TRBJ2-2; 10 positions agree with TRBD2. The V segment lost 1 base and the J segment 7 bases; nucleotides outside the gene matches: 9. The CDR3 contains 16 residues. Germline V lookup: CDR1 GTSNPN, CDR2 SVGIG (reference sequence). The CDR3 nucleotides read TGTGCCTGGAGTGCTCTAGCGGGAGTTCGTAGCGGGGAGCTGTTTTTT. Its protein is CAWSALAGVRSGELFF.

This clone was detected once. The V call is TRBV5-1, the J call TRBJ1-2, with 8 bases aligning to TRBD1. Germline assignment: CDR1 SGHRS and CDR2 YFSETQ. The CDR3 contains 14 residues. J lost 9 bases, V lost 0 bases, and 7 bases had no gene match. The CDR3 protein is CASSLVGDRPRYTF. CDR3 DNA sequence: TGCGCCAGCAGCTTGGTGGGGGACAGGCCGCGCTACACCTTC.

This clone has a single count. J is TRBJ1-3 and V is TRBV21-1. TRBV21-1 is noted as a pseudogene. CDR3 size: 16 residues. The CDR3 is CASSRTGTLTGNTIYF. Written as DNA, the CDR3 is TGTGCCAGCAGCCGTACCGGGACCCTGACTGGAAACACCATATATTTT.